The 18 T cell receptor beta chains given below trace back to one sample, sequenced in a study of T cells in Graves' hyperthyroidism and ophthalmopathy. Researchers took RNA transcripts and amplified the TCR beta CDR3 regions from them. The HTBI primer set served for first-round RT-PCR of the TCR CDR3. TCRdb passed the multiplex PCR reads through MiXCR, listing each CDR3 protein once. Among fewer than 600,000 distinct CDR3 sequences listed, less than 15% were seen once. Sequenced sample: blood. These receptors came from a woman aged 40 to 55 with Graves' hyperthyroidism.

This clonotype appeared a few times. The V and J genes are TRBV14 and TRBJ2-2, with 8 bases lining up with TRBD2. The V gene's germline CDR1 is SGHDN and CDR2 FVKESK. This CDR3 has 16 amino acids. The V segment lost 3 bases and the J segment 2 bases; nucleotides outside the gene matches: 5. The CDR3 region is CASSQLAGPNTGELFF. CDR3 nucleotide sequence: TGTGCCAGCAGCCAGTTAGCGGGACCTAACACCGGGGAGCTGTTTTTT.

V is TRBV3-1 and J is TRBJ2-3; tentative D call: TRBD2 (5 bases). Trimming removed 5 bases at V and 5 bases at J, with 17 bases between. The CDR3 runs to 15 residues. CDR1 is LGHDT and CDR2 is YNNKEL in the germline V gene (reference sequence). The CDR3 sequence: CASSSRVGVLDTQYF. The DNA for the CDR3 is TGTGCCAGCAGCTCCAGAGTGGGAGTCCTAGATACGCAGTATTTT.

About this clonotype itself: At one end the junction does not follow the germline gene, possibly because of a read error. The chain couples TRBV4-1 to TRBJ2-7; no clear D gene. The germline V gene has CDR1 MGHRA and CDR2 YSYEKL. There are 14 residues in the CDR3. The DNA of the CDR3 is TGCGCCAGCAGCCAAGCCCTACACTCCTACGAGCAATACTTC. It translates to CASSQALHSYEQYF.

This clonotype was counted at least ten times. This chain links TRBV28 with TRBJ1-1; D gene uncertain. The ends were cut back, 2 bases at V and 5 bases at J, with 6 bases in the middle. Germline V gene lookup returns CDR1 MDHEN and CDR2 SYDVKM. The CDR3 consists of 12 residues. The CDR3 bases are TGTGCCAGCAGTTTAGCGGGGACTGAAGCTTTCTTT. It encodes CASSLAGTEAFF.

Ten or more counts support this clonotype. The CDR3: CASSHGLADQETQYF. The CDR3 nucleotides are TGTGCCAGCAGCCACGGACTAGCGGATCAAGAGACCCAGTACTTC. This chain uses TRBV9 with TRBJ2-5; TRBD2 matches at 10 bases. Germline values: CDR1 SGDLS, CDR2 YYNGEE. The CDR3 has 15 amino acids. Losses at the gene ends were 4 bases for V and 2 bases for J; bases not matched to a gene: 5.

This clonotype was counted only a few times. The chain joins TRBV25-1 to TRBJ1-4; 10 bases are a match to TRBD1. V shed 6 bases, J shed 2 bases, and the junction held 9 bases outside the gene matches. Germline assignment: CDR1 MGHDK and CDR2 SYGVNS. The CDR3 extends over 17 amino acids. The CDR3 spells CASSRDRGTLTNEKLFF. In DNA form, the CDR3 reads TGTGCCAGCAGCCGGGACAGGGGTACGTTGACTAATGAAAAACTGTTTTTT. The entire variable domain, with the rest obtained from reference TRBV25-1 and TRBJ1-4, is as follows: EADIYQTPRYLVIGTGKKITLECSQTMGHDKMYWYQQDPGMELHLIHYSYGVNSTEKGDLSSESTVSRIRTEHFPLTLESARPSHTSQYLCASSRDRGTLTNEKLFFGSGTQLSVL.

This clonotype appeared many times. The chain links TRBV5-1 to TRBJ2-5; 9 bases fit TRBD1. CDR1 is SGHRS, CDR2 YFSETQ, per germline. The CDR3 loop spans 16 amino acids. The V gene end was trimmed by 3 bases and the J gene end by 1 base; junction bases not matched to a gene: 7. The DNA of the CDR3 is TGCGCCAGCAGCTCTACTCGGACAGGGGCCCAAGAGACCCAGTACTTC. Its translation is CASSSTRTGAQETQYF.

This clonotype was observed many times. The chain carries TRBV20-1 and TRBJ2-1; maybe TRBD2 (5 bases). This CDR3 is built from 14 residues. Germline values: CDR1 DFQATT, CDR2 SNEGSKA (reference sequence). Between the trimmed V and J ends, which lost 2 bases and 3 bases, there was a span of 11 bases. The CDR3, as DNA: TGCAGTGCTAGATCTGGACTTCTCTACAATGAGCAGTTCTTC. Translating gives CSARSGLLYNEQFF.

This clonotype was found many times. J is TRBJ2-1 and V is TRBV12-5; 7 bases are shared with TRBD2. Germline V gene data show CDR1 as LGHNT and CDR2 as FRNRAP. With 7 bases clipped from V and 5 bases from J, the junction kept 8 bases outside the gene matches. The CDR3 consists of 14 residues. CDR3 sequence reads: CASAWGEGNNEQFF. In nucleotides, the CDR3 is TGTGCTAGTGCCTGGGGGGAGGGGAACAATGAGCAGTTCTTC. Using reference TRBV12-5 and TRBJ2-1 for the parts outside the CDR3, the full variable domain is DARVTQTPRHKVTEMGQEVTMRCQPILGHNTVFWYRQTMMQGLELLAYFRNRAPLDDSGMPKDRFSAEMPDATLATLKIQPSEPRDSAVYFCASAWGEGNNEQFFGPGTRLTVL.

Comment on this clonotype: A junction boundary mismatches the germline segment, possibly from a read error. V gene TRBV18 combines with J gene TRBJ2-3; TRBD2 aligns across 8 bases. The CDR3 loop spans 13 amino acids. Germline CDR1 and CDR2: KGHSH and LQKENI. The DNA for the CDR3 is TGTGCCAACTCAAGGACTAGCAGACTTACGCAGTATTTT. It encodes CANSRTSRLTQYF.

This clonotype came up many times. The chain joins TRBV5-4 to TRBJ2-3; no definite D call. Deletions cut 1 base from V and 5 bases from J, with 5 bases between. The length of the CDR3 is 12 residues. Per the germline V gene, CDR1 is SGHNT and CDR2 is YYREEE (reference sequence). The CDR3, as DNA: TGTGCCAGCAGCTTGCCAGAAGATACGCAGTATTTT. Translated: CASSLPEDTQYF.

The rearrangement joins TRBV15 to TRBJ2-2, with D perhaps being TRBD1 or TRBD2 (5 bases each). CDR1 is LNHNV and CDR2 is YYDKDF in the germline V gene (reference sequence). V was pared by 0 bases and J by 3 bases, with 20 bases between. This CDR3 spans 19 amino acids. As DNA, the CDR3 is TGTGCCACCAGCAGAGATATCGTCTTGGGACGGGGCGACACCGGGGAGCTGTTTTTT. It translates to CATSRDIVLGRGDTGELFF.

This clonotype was counted many times. This sequence joins TRBV6-1 and TRBJ2-7, with D hard to call. This CDR3 has 16 amino acids. Germline V gene sequence: CDR1 MNHNS, CDR2 SASEGT. The V end was cut by 4 bases, the J end by 1 base, with 17 bases between. In DNA form, the CDR3 reads TGTGCCAGCAGTGTGCAAGCGACACTTTCTTCCTACGAGCAGTACTTC. Translating it yields CASSVQATLSSYEQYF.

This clonotype was recorded many times. The V call is TRBV28, the J call TRBJ2-1; D not resolved. V was pared by 6 bases and J by 9 bases, with 9 bases between. CDR3 length: 11 amino acids. Per the germline V gene, CDR1 is MDHEN and CDR2 is SYDVKM. The CDR3 DNA follows: TGTGCCAGCAGCATACCCCCTGAGCAGTTCTTC. Protein: CASSIPPEQFF.

Ten or more counts support this clonotype. This chain links TRBV7-2 with TRBJ2-3; D is ambiguous. Trimming stripped 6 bases from V and 4 bases from J, with 11 bases between. This CDR3 spans 13 amino acids. CDR1 is SGHTA, CDR2 FQGNSA, per germline. The CDR3 region is CASSSGRADTQYF. CDR3 DNA: TGTGCCAGCAGTTCAGGACGCGCAGATACGCAGTATTTT.

This clonotype was detected ten times or more. The gene calls are TRBV30 and TRBJ1-4; D is perhaps TRBD1 (6 bases). Germline loops: CDR1 GTSNPN, CDR2 SVGIG (reference sequence). There are 16 residues in the CDR3. V lost 6 bases to trimming and J lost 5 bases, with 22 bases between them. The CDR3 nucleotides read TGTGCCTGCCAGCAATTAACCGGGACAAGGAATGAAAAACTGTTTTTT. As protein: CACQQLTGTRNEKLFF.

This clonotype was observed a handful of times. The genes are TRBV9 and TRBJ1-2; D gene ambiguous. Germline CDR1 SGDLS, CDR2 YYNGEE. The CDR3 runs 14 residues. The V gene lost 0 bases and the J gene lost 1 base, with 7 bases spanning the gap. The CDR3 DNA follows: TGTGCCAGCAGCGTAGCTTTAGATAACTATGGCTACACCTTC. Its translation is CASSVALDNYGYTF.

There are a few counts of this clonotype. The CDR3 is CASSLSQLSSYNSPLHF. The DNA for the CDR3 is TGTGCCAGCAGTTTAAGTCAGCTAAGCTCCTATAATTCACCCCTCCACTTT. The chain carries TRBV27 and TRBJ1-6; no reliable D call. The germline gives CDR1 MNHEY, CDR2 SMNVEV (reference sequence). The V end lost 2 bases, the J end lost 0 bases, and 11 bases lay between the germline ends. The CDR3 covers 17 residues.